The clone carrying this T cell receptor (beta chain) was seen only a few times. What it recognizes is unknown. TCRdb recomputed calls from the 5' RACE reads with MiXCR, one row per CDR3 protein. The sample yields 250,000 to 300,000 distinct CDR3 sequences, 15% to 20% seen once. The entry originates in a study of CD8 T cells in ankylosing spondylitis. General study findings and limits: Clones linked to disease were reported to show significant enrichment in matched ankylosing spondylitis synovial fluid. The authors found the disease-linked clones to be CD8+ and relatively rare in peripheral blood.

Germline CDR1 reads ENHRY; CDR2 reads SYGVKD. The CDR3 consists of 16 residues. V was pared by 0 bases and J by 0 bases, with 11 bases between. This clonotype was sampled from a male donor with ankylosing spondylitis or in good health (not recorded which). The rearrangement joins TRBV10-3 to TRBJ1-1; no reliable D call. Sequencing was carried out using blood, either unsorted or a sorted T cell fraction (not recorded which). The DNA of the CDR3 is TGTGCCATCAGTGAGTCGGCTGAGGTTGTGAACACTGAAGCTTTCTTT. Protein sequence: CAISESAEVVNTEAFF.